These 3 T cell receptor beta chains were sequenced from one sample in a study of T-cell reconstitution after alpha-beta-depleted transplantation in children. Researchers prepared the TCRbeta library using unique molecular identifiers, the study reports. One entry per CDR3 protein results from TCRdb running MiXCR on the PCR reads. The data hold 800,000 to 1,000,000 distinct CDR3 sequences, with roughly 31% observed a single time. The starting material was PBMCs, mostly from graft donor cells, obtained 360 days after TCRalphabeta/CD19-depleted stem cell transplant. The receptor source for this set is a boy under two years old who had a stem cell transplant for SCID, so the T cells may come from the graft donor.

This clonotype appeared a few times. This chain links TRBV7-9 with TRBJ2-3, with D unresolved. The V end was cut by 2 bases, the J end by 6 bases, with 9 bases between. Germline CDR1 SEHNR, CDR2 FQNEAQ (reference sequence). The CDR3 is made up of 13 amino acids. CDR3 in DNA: TGTGCCAGCAGCTTATATATCAGGGATACGCAGTATTTT. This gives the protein CASSLYIRDTQYF.

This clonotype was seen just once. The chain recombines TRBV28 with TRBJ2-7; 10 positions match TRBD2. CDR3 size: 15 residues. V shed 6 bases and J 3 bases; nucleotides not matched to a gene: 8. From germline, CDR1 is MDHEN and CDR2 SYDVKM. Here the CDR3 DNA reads TGTGCCAGCAGCCCAGCGGGGGGGCGGTTCTACGAGCAGTACTTC. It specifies CASSPAGGRFYEQYF. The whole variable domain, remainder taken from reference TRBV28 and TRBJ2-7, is DVKVTQSSRYLVKRTGEKVFLECVQDMDHENMFWYRQDPGLGLRLIYFSYDVKMKEKGDIPEGYSVSREKKERFSLILESASTNQTSMYLCASSPAGGRFYEQYFGPGTRLTVT.

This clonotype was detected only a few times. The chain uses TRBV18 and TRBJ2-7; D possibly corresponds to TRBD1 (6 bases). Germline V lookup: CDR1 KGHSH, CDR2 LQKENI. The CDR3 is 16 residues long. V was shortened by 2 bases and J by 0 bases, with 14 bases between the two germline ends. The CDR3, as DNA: TGTGCCAGCTCACCAGGGCAGGGGCTTTACTCCTACGAGCAGTACTTC. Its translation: CASSPGQGLYSYEQYF.